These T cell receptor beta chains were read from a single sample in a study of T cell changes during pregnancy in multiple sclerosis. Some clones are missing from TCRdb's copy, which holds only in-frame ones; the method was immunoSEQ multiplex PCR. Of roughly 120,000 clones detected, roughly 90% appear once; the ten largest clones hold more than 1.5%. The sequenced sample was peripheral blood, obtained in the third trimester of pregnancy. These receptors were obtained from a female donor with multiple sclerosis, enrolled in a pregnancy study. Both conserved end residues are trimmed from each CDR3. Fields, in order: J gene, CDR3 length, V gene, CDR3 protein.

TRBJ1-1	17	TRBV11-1	ASSLGDSVRGWRSTEAF
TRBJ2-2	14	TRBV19	ASSIASGQVTGELF
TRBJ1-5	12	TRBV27	ASSYRGSNQPQH
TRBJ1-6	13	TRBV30	AWRPATGRNSPLH
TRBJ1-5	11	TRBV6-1	ASRDRAHQPQH
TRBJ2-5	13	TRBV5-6	ASSFRLGPQETQY
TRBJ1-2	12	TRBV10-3	AISESTANYGYT
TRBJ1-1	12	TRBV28	ASSPRTGRPEAF
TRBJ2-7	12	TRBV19	ASSISTATGEQY
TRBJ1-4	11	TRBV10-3	ATSTVTNEKLF
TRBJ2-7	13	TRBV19	ASSIVGAATYEQY
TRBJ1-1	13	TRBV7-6	ASSPSQLMNTEAF
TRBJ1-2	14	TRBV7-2	ASSPTFQASNYGYT
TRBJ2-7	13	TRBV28	ASSRDREGVHEQY
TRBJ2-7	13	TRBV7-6	ASSRSRADSYEQY
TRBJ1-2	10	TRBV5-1	ASSGRVEGYT
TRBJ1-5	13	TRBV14	ASSQVGQDGQPQH